One sample yielded the 30 T cell receptor beta chains listed below, sequenced in a study of T cell responses to AZD1222 COVID-19 vaccine. Libraries were prepared by immunoSEQ multiplex PCR; TCRdb keeps only in-frame clonotypes and omits some of them. The table includes roughly 200,000 clones, over 85% detected once. The material sequenced was peripheral blood, taken 28 days after the second dose of the MenACWY control vaccine. The receptors originated from an adult who received the MenACWY meningococcal vaccine as a control.

The rearrangement joins TRBV25-1 to TRBJ2-7; 9 bases fit TRBD1. The V and J ends lost 3 bases and 2 bases, in that order; junction bases with no gene match: 8. This CDR3 is built from 16 residues. Germline-derived CDR1 and CDR2 are MGHDK and SYGVNS. In nucleotides, the CDR3 is TGTGCCAGCAGTGACTTTACAGGACAGGGGACCTACGAGCAGTACTTC. Translation gives CASSDFTGQGTYEQYF.

In DNA form, the CDR3 reads TGTGCCAGCAGCTCGGGACAGGGTCAAGACACCTTC. Protein product: CASSSGQGQDTF. The rearrangement joins TRBV5-4 to TRBJ1-2, with 9 bases that match TRBD1. The CDR3 loop spans 12 amino acids. With V trimmed by 3 bases and J by 12 bases, 6 bases remained unmatched. CDR1 SGHNT and CDR2 YYREEE come from the germline V gene (reference sequence).

The chain joins TRBV11-3 to TRBJ2-1, with TRBD2 identical over 14 bases. The CDR3 spans 16 residues. Trimming took 5 bases from V and 8 from J; bases not matched to a gene: 8. Germline-derived CDR1 and CDR2 are SGHNT and YENEEA. This chain's CDR3 is CASSRRLAGGSYEQFF. The CDR3 bases are TGTGCCAGCAGCCGCCGACTAGCGGGGGGGTCGTATGAGCAGTTCTTC.

The count of this clone is one. The rearrangement uses TRBV5-4 and TRBJ2-1; TRBD2 matches 7 bases. The germline gives CDR1 SGHNT, CDR2 YYREEE (reference sequence). After removal of 1 base from V and 4 bases from J, the junction contained 5 bases not matched to a gene. This CDR3 contains 15 residues. The CDR3 coding sequence is TGTGCCAGCAGCTTGTGGGGGGGGAATTACAATGAGCAGTTCTTC. Amino acids: CASSLWGGNYNEQFF.

This chain connects TRBV5-1 to TRBJ1-1; D is possibly TRBD1 (6 bases). Trimming took 4 bases from V and 5 from J, leaving 18 bases between them. In germline, CDR1 is SGHRS, CDR2 YFSETQ. The CDR3 spans 15 residues. The CDR3 region is CASSAVQGVRTEAFF. The CDR3 region has the DNA TGCGCCAGCAGCGCAGTACAGGGAGTTAGAACTGAAGCTTTCTTT.

V gene TRBV7-2 combines with J gene TRBJ1-1; D gene unclear. Trimming left V 1 base short and J 0 bases short, with 9 bases between. This CDR3 comprises 15 residues. Germline CDR1 reads SGHTA; CDR2 reads FQGNSA. The CDR3: CASSLVGRLNTEAFF. Here the CDR3 DNA reads TGTGCCAGCAGCTTAGTTGGCAGGTTGAACACTGAAGCTTTCTTT.

This clone was observed once. The J gene is TRBJ1-4, the V gene TRBV3-1 (or the pseudogene TRBV3-2); D remains ambiguous. Trimming cost V 5 bases and J 4 bases, with 14 bases left between them. The CDR3 has 15 residues. Germline values: CDR1 LGHDT, CDR2 YNNKEL (reference sequence). The CDR3 reads CASSAKGLHNEKLFF. CDR3 bases: TGTGCCAGCAGCGCCAAAGGCCTTCATAATGAAAAACTGTTTTTT.

The rearrangement links TRBV6-1 to TRBJ1-6; D not certain. The CDR3 contains 13 residues. Germline V gene data show CDR1 as MNHNS and CDR2 as SASEGT. Between the trimmed V and J ends, which lost 0 bases and 11 bases, there was a span of 8 bases. The CDR3 spells CASSEAPRPPLHF. The CDR3 DNA is TGTGCCAGCAGTGAAGCCCCCCGACCACCCCTCCACTTT.

The chain recombines TRBV4-1 with TRBJ1-4; the match to TRBD1 covers 7 bases. V lost 6 bases and J lost 2; bases outside the gene matches: 6. In germline, CDR1 is MGHRA, CDR2 YSYEKL. This CDR3 spans 15 amino acids. DNA for the CDR3: TGCGCCAGCAGGTTAATACAGGGGACTAATGAAAAACTGTTTTTT. This encodes CASRLIQGTNEKLFF.

The chain joins TRBV7-2 to TRBJ1-5; D is possibly TRBD1 (6 bases). The V and J ends lost 3 bases and 3 bases respectively, with 9 bases between them. The germline gives CDR1 SGHTA, CDR2 FQGNSA. The CDR3 contains 14 residues. The CDR3 reads CASSFRDINQPQHF. For the CDR3, the DNA is TGTGCCAGCAGCTTCCGGGACATCAATCAGCCCCAGCATTTT.

V is TRBV2 and J is TRBJ2-5; the match to TRBD2 covers 7 bases. The germline CDR1 and CDR2 sequences are SNHLY and FYNNEI. CDR3 length: 15 residues. V shed 2 bases and J 0 bases; nucleotides not matched to a gene: 3. The CDR3 DNA sequence: TGTGCCAGCAGTGAATGGGGACTAAACCAAGAGACCCAGTACTTC. This gives the protein CASSEWGLNQETQYF.

In this sample, this clone turned up a few times. This chain links TRBV30 with TRBJ2-5, with D perhaps TRBD2 (7 bases). CDR1 is GTSNPN, CDR2 SVGIG, per germline (reference sequence). This CDR3 contains 15 residues. Trimming cost V 3 bases and J 4 bases, with 18 bases left between them. This CDR3 is CAWRWGGSGRETQYF. Here the CDR3 DNA reads TGTGCCTGGAGGTGGGGGGGCTCGGGTCGAGAGACCCAGTACTTC.

The rearrangement joins TRBV12-3 or TRBV12-4 to TRBJ1-2; no clear D. V lost 6 bases, J lost 4 bases, and 12 bases lay in between. CDR3 length equals 13 residues. The CDR3 spells CASSLQAGYGYTF. CDR3 DNA: TGTGCCAGCAGCCTCCAGGCGGGCTATGGCTACACCTTC.

This chain uses TRBV7-6 with TRBJ1-6, with unresolved D. Germline lookup yields CDR1 SGHVS and CDR2 FNYEAQ. Trimming removed 5 bases at V and 2 bases at J, with 10 bases between. The CDR3 loop spans 15 amino acids. The CDR3 loop reads CASSPTTPYNSPLHF. In DNA form, the CDR3 reads TGTGCCAGCAGCCCGACGACACCCTATAATTCACCCCTCCACTTT.

This chain links TRBV28 with TRBJ1-5; no reliable D call. There are 14 residues in the CDR3. CDR1 MDHEN and CDR2 SYDVKM come from the germline V gene. V was trimmed by 2 bases and J by 0 bases, leaving 5 bases between them. CDR3 sequence: CASSLADSNQPQHF. The DNA of the CDR3 is TGTGCCAGCAGTTTAGCAGATAGCAATCAGCCCCAGCATTTT.

The V and J genes are TRBV5-5 and TRBJ1-1, with 10 bases fitting TRBD1. The CDR3 runs to 16 residues. With V trimmed by 4 bases and J by 3 bases, 9 bases remained unmatched. Per germline, CDR1 SGHKS and CDR2 YYEKEE (reference sequence). The CDR3 nucleotides are TGTGCCAGCAGCCGTAGACAGGGGGCTTGGGACACTGAAGCTTTCTTT. It encodes CASSRRQGAWDTEAFF.

The rearrangement joins TRBV2 to TRBJ2-3, with TRBD2 identical over 9 bases. Germline CDR1 and CDR2: SNHLY and FYNNEI. V lost 0 bases to trimming and J lost 6 bases; unmatched junction nucleotides: 10. The CDR3 is made up of 17 amino acids. The CDR3: CASSEALRGGAFDTQYF. For the CDR3, the DNA is TGTGCCAGCAGTGAAGCGCTTCGCGGGGGGGCTTTTGATACGCAGTATTTT.

This chain joins TRBV6-5 and TRBJ1-1, with TRBD1 matching 7 bases. This CDR3 contains 15 residues. V dropped 6 bases and J dropped 0; count of bases not matched to a gene: 7. The germline gives CDR1 MNHEY, CDR2 SVGAGI. CDR3 in DNA: TGTGCCAGCAGCTCGGCCGGGACAGTGAACACTGAAGCTTTCTTT. Amino acids: CASSSAGTVNTEAFF.

The V call is TRBV6-5, the J call TRBJ2-5, with D perhaps assigned TRBD1 or TRBD2 (5 bases each). The germline V gene has CDR1 MNHEY and CDR2 SVGAGI. This CDR3 comprises 14 residues. V was trimmed by 0 bases and J by 4 bases, leaving 9 bases between them. The CDR3 loop is CASSYSRGPETQYF. DNA for the CDR3: TGTGCCAGCAGTTACTCCCGGGGCCCAGAGACCCAGTACTTC.

This chain uses TRBV5-6 with TRBJ2-7; no reliable D call. The germline gives CDR1 SGHDT, CDR2 YYEEEE. This CDR3 is built from 11 residues. Trimming removed 2 bases at V and 4 bases at J, with 4 bases between. CDR3 protein: CASSFGYEQYF. The CDR3, as DNA: TGTGCCAGCAGCTTCGGGTACGAGCAGTACTTC.

This clone came up once. This chain joins TRBV11-2 and TRBJ2-1, with 11 bases matching TRBD2. Per the germline V gene, CDR1 is SGHAT and CDR2 is FQNNGV. J lost 7 bases, V lost 4 bases, and 9 bases had no gene match. This CDR3 is built from 16 residues. In DNA, the CDR3 is TGTGCCAGCAGCTCAAAACTAGCGGGGGTGGGGAATGAGCAGTTCTTC. Its protein is CASSSKLAGVGNEQFF.

As DNA, the CDR3 is TGTGCCAGCAGCTTAGATCGGGAGGGACTTTCGAGCACAGATACGCAGTATTTT. Its translation: CASSLDREGLSSTDTQYF. J is TRBJ2-3 and V is TRBV11-2; 8 bases are shared with TRBD2. This CDR3 is built from 18 residues. J lost 0 bases, V lost 0 bases, and 8 bases had no gene match. The germline gives CDR1 SGHAT, CDR2 FQNNGV.

The V and J genes are TRBV11-2 and TRBJ2-2; D may match TRBD1 or TRBD2 (6 bases each). CDR1 and CDR2 from the germline V gene are SGHAT and FQNNGV. V was trimmed by 3 bases and J by 5 bases, leaving 16 bases between them. CDR3 length: 16 residues. CDR3: CASSFPGGGWTGELFF. CDR3 DNA sequence: TGTGCCAGCAGCTTTCCCGGGGGCGGGTGGACCGGGGAGCTGTTTTTT.

The gene calls are TRBV27 and TRBJ2-1; D is ambiguous. Trimming took off 5 bases at V and 1 base at J, with 18 bases between the two ends. The CDR3 loop spans 17 amino acids. Germline assignment: CDR1 MNHEY and CDR2 SMNVEV (reference sequence). CDR3 bases: TGTGCCAGCAGTCTCGCCTCCTTGACCCCTTCCTACAATGAGCAGTTCTTC. Protein: CASSLASLTPSYNEQFF.

The J gene is TRBJ2-6, the V gene TRBV5-4; D is perhaps TRBD1 (7 bases). From germline, CDR1 is SGHNT and CDR2 YYREEE (reference sequence). The CDR3 is 14 residues long. Between the trimmed V and J ends, which lost 6 bases and 1 base, there was a span of 8 bases. In DNA, the CDR3 is TGTGCCAGCACAGGGGGGTCTGGGGCCAACGTCCTGACTTTC. Protein: CASTGGSGANVLTF.

The rearrangement joins TRBV19 to TRBJ2-7, with 8 bases lining up with TRBD2. Germline V gene sequence: CDR1 LNHDA, CDR2 SQIVND (reference sequence). The CDR3 has 14 amino acids. V was pared by 4 bases and J by 2 bases, with 4 bases of the junction left unmatched. CDR3 bases: TGTGCCAGTAGTAGCGGGGGGCTGCCCTACGAGCAGTACTTC. This encodes CASSSGGLPYEQYF.

This chain joins TRBV2 and TRBJ1-5, with D perhaps matching TRBD1 (6 bases). Germline lookup yields CDR1 SNHLY and CDR2 FYNNEI. The CDR3 covers 14 residues. V was cut by 6 bases and J by 7 bases, with 16 bases left in between. In DNA, the CDR3 is TGTGCCAGCAGAGGGGGGGGCTTCGAACAGCCCCAGCATTTT. Its translation is CASRGGGFEQPQHF.

V gene TRBV19 combines with J gene TRBJ2-3; weak D call: TRBD1 (5 bases). Trimming pared 5 bases from V and 3 bases from J, leaving 12 bases between. The CDR3 consists of 14 residues. The germline CDR1 and CDR2 sequences are LNHDA and SQIVND (reference sequence). CDR3 protein: CASSDNRRTDTQYF. DNA of the CDR3: TGTGCCAGTAGTGATAACAGGAGAACAGATACGCAGTATTTT.

The chain employs TRBV12-3 or TRBV12-4 and TRBJ2-3; no firm D call. The CDR3 has 13 amino acids. Between the trimmed V and J ends, which lost 5 bases and 2 bases, there was a span of 8 bases. In nucleotides, the CDR3 is TGTGCCAGCAGTAATTCCCTCACAGATACGCAGTATTTT. This codes for CASSNSLTDTQYF.

This clone was counted once. This chain links TRBV2 with TRBJ1-6; D is perhaps TRBD1 (5 bases). From germline, CDR1 is SNHLY and CDR2 FYNNEI. This CDR3 contains 14 residues. The V end was cut by 9 bases, the J end by 5 bases, with 14 bases between. The CDR3 DNA sequence: TGTGCCAGTACCGGGGCCCTCAATAATTCACCCCTCCACTTT. Translated: CASTGALNNSPLHF.